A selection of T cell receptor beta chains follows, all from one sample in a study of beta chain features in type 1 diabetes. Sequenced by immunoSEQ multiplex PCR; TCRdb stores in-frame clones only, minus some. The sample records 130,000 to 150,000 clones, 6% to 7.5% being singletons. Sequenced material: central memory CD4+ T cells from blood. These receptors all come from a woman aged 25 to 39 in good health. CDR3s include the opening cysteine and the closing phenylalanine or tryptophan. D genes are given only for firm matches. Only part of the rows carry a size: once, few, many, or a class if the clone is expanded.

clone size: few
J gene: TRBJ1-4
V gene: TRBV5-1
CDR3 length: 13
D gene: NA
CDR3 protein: CASTRGSNEKLFF
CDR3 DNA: TGCGCCAGCACCAGGGGTTCTAATGAAAAACTGTTTTTT

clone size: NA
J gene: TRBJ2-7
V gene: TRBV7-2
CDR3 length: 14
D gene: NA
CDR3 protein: CASSPNSGPYEQYF
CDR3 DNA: TGTGCCAGCAGCCCAAATAGCGGCCCCTACGAGCAGTACTTC

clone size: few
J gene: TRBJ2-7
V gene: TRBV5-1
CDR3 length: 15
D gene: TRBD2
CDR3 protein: CASSLARTSGYEQYF
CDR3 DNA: TGCGCCAGCAGCTTGGCACGGACTAGCGGCTACGAGCAGTACTTC

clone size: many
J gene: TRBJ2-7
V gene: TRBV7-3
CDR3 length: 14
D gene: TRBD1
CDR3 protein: CASSHPGTAYEQYF
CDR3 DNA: TGTGCCAGCAGCCATCCCGGGACAGCTTACGAGCAGTACTTC

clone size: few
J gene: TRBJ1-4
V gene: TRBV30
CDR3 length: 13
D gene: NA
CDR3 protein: CAWSGGDREKLFF
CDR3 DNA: TGTGCCTGGAGTGGGGGGGACCGTGAAAAACTGTTTTTT

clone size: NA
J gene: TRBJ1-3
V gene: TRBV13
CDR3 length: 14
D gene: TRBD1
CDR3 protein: CASSLTGSGNTIYF
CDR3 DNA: TGTGCCAGCAGCCTGACAGGGAGTGGAAACACCATATATTTT

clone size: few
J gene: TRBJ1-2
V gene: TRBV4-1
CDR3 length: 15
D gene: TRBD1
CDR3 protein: CASSQGTGDNYGYTF
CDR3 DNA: TGCGCCAGCAGCCAAGGGACAGGGGATAACTATGGCTACACCTTC

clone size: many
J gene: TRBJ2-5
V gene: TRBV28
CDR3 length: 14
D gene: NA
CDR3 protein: CASSFSGFVGTQYF
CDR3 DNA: TGTGCCAGCAGTTTCTCAGGGTTTGTCGGGACCCAGTACTTC

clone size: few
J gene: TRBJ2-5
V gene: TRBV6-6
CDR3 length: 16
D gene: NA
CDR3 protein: CASSTTTGSGVGTQYF
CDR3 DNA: TGTGCCAGCAGTACGACTACAGGGTCTGGGGTCGGGACCCAGTACTTC

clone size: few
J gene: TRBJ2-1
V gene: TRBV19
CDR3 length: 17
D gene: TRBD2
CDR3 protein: CASSSESAGGAYNEQFF
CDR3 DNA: TGTGCCAGTAGTAGTGAGTCGGCGGGAGGGGCTTACAATGAGCAGTTCTTC

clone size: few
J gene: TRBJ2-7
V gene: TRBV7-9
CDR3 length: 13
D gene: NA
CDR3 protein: CASTRGGGYEQYF
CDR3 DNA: TGTGCCAGCACACGAGGGGGGGGCTACGAGCAGTACTTC

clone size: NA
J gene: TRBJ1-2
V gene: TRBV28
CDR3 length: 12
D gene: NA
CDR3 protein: CASSLSNYGYTF
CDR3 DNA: TGTGCCAGCAGTTTGAGTAACTATGGCTACACCTTC

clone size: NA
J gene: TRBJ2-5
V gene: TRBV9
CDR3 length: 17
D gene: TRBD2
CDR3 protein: CASSVDLAGGGQETQYF
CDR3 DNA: TGTGCCAGCAGCGTAGATCTAGCGGGAGGGGGGCAAGAGACCCAGTACTTC

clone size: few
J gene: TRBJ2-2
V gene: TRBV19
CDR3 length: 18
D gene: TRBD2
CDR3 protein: CASSPPSGRAGGTGELFF
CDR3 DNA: TGTGCCAGTAGTCCCCCTAGCGGGAGGGCCGGGGGCACCGGGGAGCTGTTTTTT

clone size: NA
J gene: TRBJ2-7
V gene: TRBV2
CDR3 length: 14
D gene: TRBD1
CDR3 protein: CASCRDSWNYEQYF
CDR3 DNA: TGTGCCAGCTGCAGGGACAGTTGGAACTACGAGCAGTACTTC

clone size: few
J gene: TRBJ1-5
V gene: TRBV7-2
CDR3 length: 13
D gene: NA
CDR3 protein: CASSLDSPRPQHF
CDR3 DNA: TGTGCCAGCAGCTTAGATAGTCCTCGGCCCCAGCATTTT

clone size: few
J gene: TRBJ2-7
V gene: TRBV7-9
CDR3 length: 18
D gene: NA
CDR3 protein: CASSLVALRRGRLVGQYF
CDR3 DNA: TGTGCCAGCAGCTTAGTAGCTCTTCGCAGGGGCCGTCTCGTTGGTCAGTACTTC

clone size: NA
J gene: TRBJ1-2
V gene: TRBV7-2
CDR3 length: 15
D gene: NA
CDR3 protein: CASSLGPGKNYGYTF
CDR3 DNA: TGTGCCAGCAGCCTTGGACCCGGGAAAAACTATGGCTACACCTTC

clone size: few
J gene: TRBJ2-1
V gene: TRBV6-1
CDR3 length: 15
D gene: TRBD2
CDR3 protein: CASSVYPAGVVEQFF
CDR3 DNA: TGTGCCAGCAGTGTATACCCAGCGGGAGTGGTCGAGCAGTTCTTC

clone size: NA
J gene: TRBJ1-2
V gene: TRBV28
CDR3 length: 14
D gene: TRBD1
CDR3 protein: CASSLMGQAYGYTF
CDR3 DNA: TGTGCCAGCAGTTTGATGGGACAGGCCTATGGCTACACCTTC

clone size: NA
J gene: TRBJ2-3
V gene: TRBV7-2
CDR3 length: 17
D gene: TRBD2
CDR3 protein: CASSPRTSGTSTDTQYF
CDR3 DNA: TGTGCCAGCAGCCCCCGGACTAGCGGGACTAGCACAGATACGCAGTATTTT

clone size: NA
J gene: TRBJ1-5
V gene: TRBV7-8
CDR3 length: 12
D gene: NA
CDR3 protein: CASSLGLQPQHF
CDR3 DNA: TGTGCCAGCAGCTTAGGGCTTCAGCCCCAGCATTTT

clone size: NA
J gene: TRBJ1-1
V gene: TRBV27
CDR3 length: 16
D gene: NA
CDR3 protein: CASSLSAGRGNTEAFF
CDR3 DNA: TGTGCCAGCAGTTTATCCGCAGGGAGGGGGAACACTGAAGCTTTCTTT

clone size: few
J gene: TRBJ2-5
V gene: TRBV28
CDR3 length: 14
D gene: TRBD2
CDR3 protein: CASRTSGRQETQYF
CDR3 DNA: TGTGCCAGCAGGACTAGCGGGAGACAAGAGACCCAGTACTTC

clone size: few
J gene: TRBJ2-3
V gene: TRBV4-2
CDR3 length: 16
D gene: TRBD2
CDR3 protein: CASSQPGLAGTDTQYF
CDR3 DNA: TGTGCCAGCAGCCAACCTGGACTAGCGGGAACAGATACGCAGTATTTT

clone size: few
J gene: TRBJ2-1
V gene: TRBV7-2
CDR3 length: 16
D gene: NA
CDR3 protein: CASSLRTSSSYNEQFF
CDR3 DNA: TGTGCCAGCAGCTTGCGGACATCGAGCTCCTACAATGAGCAGTTCTTC

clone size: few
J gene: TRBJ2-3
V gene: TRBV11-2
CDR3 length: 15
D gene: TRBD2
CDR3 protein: CASSPQGLAVDTQYF
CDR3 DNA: TGTGCCAGCAGCCCTCAGGGACTAGCGGTGGATACGCAGTATTTT

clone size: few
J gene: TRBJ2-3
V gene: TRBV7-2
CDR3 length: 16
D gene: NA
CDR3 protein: CASSLAPGTITDTQYF
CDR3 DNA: TGTGCCAGCAGCTTAGCTCCGGGTACGATCACAGATACGCAGTATTTT

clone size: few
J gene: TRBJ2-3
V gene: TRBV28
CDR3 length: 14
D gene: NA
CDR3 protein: CASSLGGARDTQYF
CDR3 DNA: TGTGCCAGCAGCCTTGGGGGGGCGCGTGATACGCAGTATTTT

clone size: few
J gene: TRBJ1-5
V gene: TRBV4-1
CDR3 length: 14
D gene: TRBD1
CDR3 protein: CASSRDSFNQPQHF
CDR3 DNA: TGCGCCAGCAGCCGGGACAGCTTCAATCAGCCCCAGCATTTT

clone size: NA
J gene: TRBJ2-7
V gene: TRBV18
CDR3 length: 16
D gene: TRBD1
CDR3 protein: CASSPPGDRGLGEQYF
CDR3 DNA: TGTGCCAGCTCACCCCCTGGGGACAGGGGTTTAGGGGAGCAGTACTTC

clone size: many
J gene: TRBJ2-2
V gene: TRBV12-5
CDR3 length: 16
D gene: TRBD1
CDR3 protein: CASGFTGTGYTGELFF
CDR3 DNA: TGTGCTAGTGGTTTCACCGGGACAGGGTACACCGGGGAGCTGTTTTTT

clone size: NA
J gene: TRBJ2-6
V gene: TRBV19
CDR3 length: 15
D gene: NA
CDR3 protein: CASTGDWSGANVLTF
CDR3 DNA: TGTGCCAGTACAGGGGATTGGTCTGGGGCCAACGTCCTGACTTTC

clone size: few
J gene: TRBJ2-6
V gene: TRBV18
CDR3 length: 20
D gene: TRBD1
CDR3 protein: CASSPLVRDRGPSGANVLTF
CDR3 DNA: TGTGCCAGCTCACCCCTGGTGCGGGACAGGGGGCCCTCTGGGGCCAACGTCCTGACTTTC

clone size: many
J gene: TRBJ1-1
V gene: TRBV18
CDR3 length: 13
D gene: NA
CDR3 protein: CASSPDSNTEAFF
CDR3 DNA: TGTGCCAGCTCACCAGACAGTAACACTGAAGCTTTCTTT

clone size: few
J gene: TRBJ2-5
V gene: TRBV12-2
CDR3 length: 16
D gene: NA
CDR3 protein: CASRYSGGLGQETQYF
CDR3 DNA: TGTGCAAGTCGCTATTCTGGCGGGCTGGGCCAAGAGACCCAGTACTTC

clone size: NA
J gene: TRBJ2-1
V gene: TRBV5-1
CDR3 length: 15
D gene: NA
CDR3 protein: CASREGWIMGNEQFF
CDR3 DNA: TGCGCCAGCAGAGAGGGCTGGATAATGGGCAATGAGCAGTTCTTC

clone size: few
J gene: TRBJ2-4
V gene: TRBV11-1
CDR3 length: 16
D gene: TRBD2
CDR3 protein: CASSLGLAGGKNIQYF
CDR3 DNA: TGTGCCAGCAGCCTCGGACTAGCGGGAGGGAAAAACATTCAGTACTTC

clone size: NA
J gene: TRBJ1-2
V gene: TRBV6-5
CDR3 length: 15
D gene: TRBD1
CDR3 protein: CASRRIAGGAGGYTF
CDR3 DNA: TGTGCCAGCAGGCGAATCGCAGGGGGCGCGGGTGGCTACACCTTC

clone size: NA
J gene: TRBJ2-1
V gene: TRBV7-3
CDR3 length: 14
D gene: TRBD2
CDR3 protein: CASSLTSGRDKQFF
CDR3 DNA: TGTGCCAGCAGCTTAACTAGCGGGAGGGATAAGCAGTTCTTC

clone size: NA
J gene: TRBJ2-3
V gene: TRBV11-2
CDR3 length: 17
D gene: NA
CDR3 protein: CASSLGFRGNSTDTQYF
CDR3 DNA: TGTGCCAGCAGCTTAGGGTTCCGGGGGAATAGCACAGATACGCAGTATTTT

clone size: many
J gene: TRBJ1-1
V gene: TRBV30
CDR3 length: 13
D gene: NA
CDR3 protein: CAWRRGLDTEAFF
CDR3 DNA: TGTGCCTGGAGGCGGGGGCTAGACACTGAAGCTTTCTTT

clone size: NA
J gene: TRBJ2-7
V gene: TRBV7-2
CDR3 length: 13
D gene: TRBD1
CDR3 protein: CASGDRGLYEQYF
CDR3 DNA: TGTGCCAGCGGGGACAGGGGGCTCTACGAGCAGTACTTC

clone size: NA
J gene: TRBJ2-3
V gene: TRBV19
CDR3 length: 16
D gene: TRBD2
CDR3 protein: CASSPGTSAFTDTQYF
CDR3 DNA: TGTGCCAGTAGTCCTGGGACTAGCGCGTTCACAGATACGCAGTATTTT

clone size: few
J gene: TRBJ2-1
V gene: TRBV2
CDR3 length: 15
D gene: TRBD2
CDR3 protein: CASKRERERRSEQFF
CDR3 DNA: TGTGCCAGCAAACGTGAGCGGGAGCGGCGGAGTGAGCAGTTCTTC

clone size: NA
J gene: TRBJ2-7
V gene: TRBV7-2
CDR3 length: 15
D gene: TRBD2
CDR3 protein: CASRLGLAGIYEQYF
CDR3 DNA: TGTGCCAGCAGACTCGGACTAGCGGGAATCTACGAGCAGTACTTC